Listed below are T cell receptor beta chains from one sample, sequenced in a study of CD8+CD57+ T cells in acquired aplastic anemia. From the reads, TCRdb called clonotypes with MiXCR, one entry per CDR3 protein. Here the sample spans some 280,000 distinct CDR3 sequences, 55% to 65% being singletons. Specimen: sorted CD4+, CD8+, or CD8+CD57+ T cells (not recorded which) from PBMCs. These receptors all stem from a human donor with severe aplastic anemia or a healthy control (not recorded which). Both conserved end residues are part of each CDR3. The D gene is left open where the match is weak. The size entry is marked missing in some rows and otherwise reads once, few, many or a size class.

>TRBD2|TRBV2|TRBJ2-7|few
TGTGCCAGCAGTGAAGCGGGACTAGCGGGGGGGGAGCAGTACTTC
CASSEAGLAGGEQYF
>NA|TRBV19|TRBJ2-6|NA
TGTGCCAGTGTTACAGGACCTGGGGCCAACGTCCTGACTTTC
CASVTGPGANVLTF
>NA|TRBV9|TRBJ2-3|many
TGTGCCAGCAGCGATGGACAGCGCACAGATACGCAGTATTTT
CASSDGQRTDTQYF
>TRBD1|TRBV7-8|TRBJ1-3|few
TGTGCCAGCAGCTACAGGGGTTTCGCAAACACCATATATTTT
CASSYRGFANTIYF
>TRBD1|TRBV28|TRBJ2-7|many
TGTGCCAGCAGTCCCCTGGACAGGGGTGGGGAGCAGTACTTC
CASSPLDRGGEQYF
>NA|TRBV7-2|TRBJ2-1|NA
TGTGCCAGCAGTTTAGACTTTGGGGGAGATGAGCAGTTCTTC
CASSLDFGGDEQFF
>NA|TRBV28|TRBJ1-5|few
TGTGCCAGCAGAATCCAGGGGAATCAGCCCCAGCATTTT
CASRIQGNQPQHF
>NA|TRBV19|TRBJ2-7|many
TGTGCCAGTAGTCTGCGGACGGCCTCCTACGAGCAGTACTTC
CASSLRTASYEQYF
>NA|TRBV24-1|TRBJ2-5|NA
TGTGCCACCAGTGATTCTCCGAGCGGTCAGTACTTC
CATSDSPSGQYF
>NA|TRBV20-1|TRBJ2-5|NA
TGCAGTGCCACCCTCTTGCGTGGGGAGACCCAGTACTTC
CSATLLRGETQYF
>TRBD1|TRBV20-1|TRBJ1-2|NA
TGCAGTGCTAGAAAGCCGGGACAGGTTATCTATGGCTACACCTTC
CSARKPGQVIYGYTF
>NA|TRBV29-1|TRBJ1-2|NA
TGCAGCGTTGTTGTGGGACACCCCTATGGCTACACCTTC
CSVVVGHPYGYTF
>NA|TRBV10-2|TRBJ2-7|few
TGCGCCACCGGAAACTACGAGCAGTACTTC
CATGNYEQYF
>NA|TRBV4-1|TRBJ2-7|many
TGCGCCAGCAGCCCGGAGACCGGGACAAGCTTCTACGAGCAGTACTTC
CASSPETGTSFYEQYF
>TRBD2|TRBV7-8|TRBJ2-1|NA
TGTGCCAGCAGCTTAGGTTTAGCGGGGGGGCCGTCTGAGCAGTTCTTC
CASSLGLAGGPSEQFF
>NA|TRBV5-6|TRBJ1-6|NA
TGTGCCAGCAAAAAAAGGGGATCCTATAATTCACCCCTCCACTTT
CASKKRGSYNSPLHF
>TRBD1|TRBV5-1|TRBJ1-2|many
TGCGCCAGCACAGGGGGCGCCTATGATGGCTACACCTTC
CASTGGAYDGYTF
>NA|TRBV7-2|TRBJ1-2|NA
TGTGCCAGCAGCTCCGGAGGGACCCCGGGTAGGGGTGGCTACACCTTC
CASSSGGTPGRGGYTF
>TRBD2|TRBV12-5|TRBJ2-3|NA
TGTGCTAGTGGTTTGCGGCCCCCTCCGGGGGGGACCACAGATACGCAGTATTTT
CASGLRPPPGGTTDTQYF
>NA|TRBV9|TRBJ1-1|NA
TGTGCCAGCAGCGTAGCGGGACGGGGCACTGAAGCTTTCTTT
CASSVAGRGTEAFF
>NA|TRBV7-9|TRBJ1-4|many
TGTGCCGTCGGGGATAGGGGGGCGGCTGAAAAACTGTTTTTT
CAVGDRGAAEKLFF
>NA|TRBV7-9|TRBJ2-1|few
TGTGCCAGCAGCCGCAACAATGAGCAGTTCTTC
CASSRNNEQFF
>NA|TRBV5-1|TRBJ1-2|NA
TGCGCCAGCAGCTCCGGACGGGACTATGGCTACACCTTC
CASSSGRDYGYTF
>TRBD1|TRBV6-7|TRBJ2-7|NA
TGTGCCAGCAGTTCCGGGACAGAGTACGAGCAGTACTTC
CASSSGTEYEQYF
>TRBD2|TRBV2|TRBJ2-3|NA
TGTGCCAGCAGGATGACTAGCGGGGGATCGACAGATACGCAGTATTTT
CASRMTSGGSTDTQYF
>NA|TRBV6-5|TRBJ1-5|NA
TGTGCCAGCAGCCCCGTCGGTAGCAATCAGCCCCAGCATTTT
CASSPVGSNQPQHF
>TRBD1|TRBV5-1|TRBJ2-7|once
TGCGCCGGCAGCGTTACAGGGGTAAATCCCTACGAGCAGTACTTC
CAGSVTGVNPYEQYF
>NA|TRBV20-1|TRBJ1-5|once
TGCAGTGCTAGAGGGACCGAGGGGGAGCCCCAGCATTTT
CSARGTEGEPQHF
>NA|TRBV3-1|TRBJ1-1|NA
TGTGCCAGCAGCCAATTCTTGAAGACTGAAGCTTTCTTT
CASSQFLKTEAFF
>NA|TRBV29-1|TRBJ2-1|NA
TGCAGCGTTACCAAAAGTGCTGTAGCGAGTCAGCAGTTCTTC
CSVTKSAVASQQFF
>TRBD1|TRBV7-2|TRBJ2-7|many
TGTGCCAGCAGCTTATCCTCGGGACAGGGCAGGAACGAGCAGTACTTC
CASSLSSGQGRNEQYF
>NA|TRBV20-1|TRBJ1-1|few
TGCAGTGCTAGCCCAGGCGTCACTGAAGCTTTCTTT
CSASPGVTEAFF
>NA|TRBV5-1|TRBJ1-6|many
TGCGCCAGCAGCTTGGGGTCTCCAGCTATCGGAAATAATTCACCCCTCCACTTT
CASSLGSPAIGNNSPLHF
>TRBD2|TRBV5-1|TRBJ2-7|NA
TGCGCCAGCAGCATAGCGGGAGATGTCTCCTACGAGCAGTACTTC
CASSIAGDVSYEQYF
>NA|TRBV20-1|TRBJ1-1|NA
TGCAGTGCTAGGGGGGGGGAAGGGTTAGGCACTGAAGCTTTCTTT
CSARGGEGLGTEAFF
>NA|TRBV29-1|TRBJ2-3|NA
TGCAGCGTAGACCGACTAGAGATGGGGCAGTATTTT
CSVDRLEMGQYF
>NA|TRBV7-6|TRBJ2-5|NA
TGTGCCAGCAGCTTAGATATGGGGTTGGAGACCCAGTACTTC
CASSLDMGLETQYF
>NA|TRBV19|TRBJ2-5|many
TGTGCCAGTAGTATAGATGACATGCGGGAGACCCAGTACTTC
CASSIDDMRETQYF
>TRBD1|TRBV2|TRBJ2-6|NA
TGTGCCAGCAGTGTTAGGACAGGTGCTTACGTCCTGACTTTC
CASSVRTGAYVLTF
>NA|TRBV6-5|TRBJ1-3|NA
TGTGCCAGCACCAAGTCGGGAAACACCATATATTTT
CASTKSGNTIYF
>TRBD1|TRBV12-3/TRBV12-4|TRBJ1-2|NA
TGTGCCAGCAGGGTAGGACAGGGCCAAGGCTACACCTTC
CASRVGQGQGYTF
>NA|TRBV24-1|TRBJ1-5|NA
TGTGCCACCAGTGACGGGGACCAGGGGATTCAGCCCCAGCATTTT
CATSDGDQGIQPQHF
>TRBD1|TRBV2|TRBJ2-5|NA
TGTGCCAGCAGTGAAGGACAGGGGGCTTGGGAGACCCAGTACTTC
CASSEGQGAWETQYF
>TRBD2|TRBV7-2|TRBJ2-7|NA
TGTGCCAGCAGCTTCCGGAGCGGGGGGGCCTACGAGCAGTACTTC
CASSFRSGGAYEQYF
>NA|TRBV7-9|TRBJ1-1|few
TGTGCCAGCAGCTTAGGGGGCGGAAGCACTGAAGCTTTCTTT
CASSLGGGSTEAFF
>TRBD2|TRBV7-8|TRBJ2-5|NA
TGTGCCACTGCGGGGGGGCAAGAGACCCAGTACTTC
CATAGGQETQYF
>TRBD1|TRBV20-1|TRBJ1-1|NA
TGCAGTGCTAGTTCCCCCTCAACCGGGACAGGGACCACTGAAGCTTTCTTT
CSASSPSTGTGTTEAFF
>NA|TRBV27|TRBJ1-4|few
TGTGCCAGCAGCAACCCCATCGGGGCCCGTGTGGAAAAACTGTTTTTT
CASSNPIGARVEKLFF
>NA|TRBV15|TRBJ2-5|NA
TGTGCCACCAGCAGAGGTCGAGGGGACGGACAAGAGACCCAGTACTTC
CATSRGRGDGQETQYF
>NA|TRBV14|TRBJ1-2|NA
TGTGCCAGCAGTCTCCTGACCGGCTATGGCTACACCTTC
CASSLLTGYGYTF
>NA|TRBV29-1|TRBJ1-2|NA
TGCAGAGTTGGTGGAGGGGGGTATGGCTACACCTTC
CRVGGGGYGYTF
>NA|TRBV5-1|TRBJ1-1|NA
TGCGCCAGCAGACATCAGGGGCCCTCGGGCACTGAAGCTTTCTTT
CASRHQGPSGTEAFF
>TRBD1|TRBV7-9|TRBJ1-2|few
TGTGCCAGCAGCATCCGGACAGGGGGAAATAACTATGGCTACACCTTC
CASSIRTGGNNYGYTF
>NA|TRBV7-3|TRBJ1-3|many
TGTGCCAGCAGCTTATCCCGGGATGCTGGAAACACCATATATTTT
CASSLSRDAGNTIYF
>NA|TRBV12-5|TRBJ2-7|NA
TGTGCTAGTGGTTTGGTTTCAGGGCCCTACGAGCAGTACTTC
CASGLVSGPYEQYF
>NA|TRBV2|TRBJ1-3|many
TGTGCCAGCAGCCCGGCGGGGACAAAAGGAAACACCATATATTTT
CASSPAGTKGNTIYF
>NA|TRBV2|TRBJ2-3|NA
TGTGCCAGCAGCCATGCAGGGGACCTCACAGATACGCAGTATTTT
CASSHAGDLTDTQYF
>NA|TRBV5-1|TRBJ2-1|NA
TGCGCCAGCAGCTTCTCACAGGGAGGTGAGAATGAGCAGTTCTTC
CASSFSQGGENEQFF